These 21 T cell receptor beta chains were sequenced from one sample in a study of T cell responses to AZD1222 COVID-19 vaccine. Libraries were prepared by immunoSEQ multiplex PCR; TCRdb keeps only in-frame clonotypes and omits some of them. Among about 160,000 clones listed, roughly nine tenths were seen once. The specimen comprised peripheral blood, sampled on day 0 of AZD1222 vaccination. The receptors here all came from an adult in good health.

The chain couples TRBV7-9 to TRBJ2-3; D is possibly TRBD2 (5 bases). The CDR3 sequence is 14 residues long. V dropped 4 bases and J dropped 3 bases, with 11 bases sitting between them. The germline V gene has CDR1 SEHNR and CDR2 FQNEAQ (reference sequence). CDR3 region: CASSSRLPTDTQYF. DNA for the CDR3: TGTGCCAGCAGCTCCCGACTACCAACAGATACGCAGTATTTT.

CDR3 DNA sequence: TGCGCCAGCAGCCATAGCCGGACCAGCTCCTACAATGAGCAGTTCTTC. Amino acids: CASSHSRTSSYNEQFF. The chain combines TRBV4-1 with TRBJ2-1; D is uncertain. The germline gives CDR1 MGHRA, CDR2 YSYEKL. Trimming removed 3 bases at V and 0 bases at J, with 12 bases between. The CDR3 spans 16 residues.

This chain uses TRBV30 with TRBJ2-1, with D maybe TRBD1 (5 bases). V lost 0 bases, J lost 1 base, and 10 bases lay in between. This CDR3 has 15 amino acids. Germline assignment: CDR1 GTSNPN and CDR2 SVGIG (reference sequence). CDR3 coding DNA: TGTGCCTGGAGTGTTGACAGCCCATCCTACAATGAGCAGTTCTTC. It yields the protein CAWSVDSPSYNEQFF.

The V call is TRBV6-2 or TRBV6-3, the J call TRBJ1-5; D is unresolved. CDR1 and CDR2 from the germline V gene are MNHEY and SVGEGT. Trimming shortened V by 5 bases and J by 5 bases, and 10 bases separated the two germline ends. The CDR3 sequence is 13 residues long. The CDR3 DNA reads TGTGCCAGCAGTCAAGCCCTGGATCAGCCCCAGCATTTT. Its protein product is CASSQALDQPQHF.

The chain links TRBV5-6 to TRBJ1-5; 10 bases agree with TRBD1. This CDR3 is 14 amino acids long. V trimming: 5 bases; J trimming: 5 bases; junction bases outside the gene matches: 4. Germline V CDR1 and CDR2: SGHDT, YYEEEE. CDR3 bases: TGTGCCAGCAGTTATGGGACAGGGGATCAGCCCCAGCATTTT. Translating it yields CASSYGTGDQPQHF. Full variable domain (rest looked up from reference TRBV5-6 and TRBJ1-5): DAGVTQSPTHLIKTRGQQVTLRCSPKSGHDTVSWYQQALGQGPQFIFQYYEEEERQRGNFPDRFSGHQFPNYSSELNVNALLLGDSALYLCASSYGTGDQPQHFGDGTRLSIL.

In the case of this clone: The junction differs from germline at one of its ends, possibly a read error. The J gene is TRBJ1-3, the V gene TRBV6-6; 7 bases line up with TRBD1. This CDR3 contains 12 residues. The germline CDR1 and CDR2 sequences are MNHNY and SVGAGI (reference sequence). The CDR3 DNA sequence: TGTGCCAGCAGTTACTCCCTGGACAGGATAAATTTT. This gives the protein CASSYSLDRINF.

The chain combines TRBV14 with TRBJ2-7; either TRBD1 or TRBD2 may supply D (5 bases each). CDR3 size: 15 residues. Per germline, CDR1 SGHDN and CDR2 FVKESK. V lost 4 bases and J 0 bases, leaving 13 bases between the germline ends. CDR3 sequence: CASSRSLGPSYEQYF. The CDR3 DNA sequence: TGTGCCAGCAGCCGCAGCTTGGGACCCTCCTACGAGCAGTACTTC.

The rearrangement links TRBV11-2 to TRBJ2-1; 8 positions match TRBD2. The V and J ends lost 4 bases and 6 bases, in that order; junction bases with no gene match: 8. The CDR3 sequence is 15 residues long. The germline V gene encodes CDR1 SGHAT and CDR2 FQNNGV. DNA of the CDR3: TGTGCCAGCAGCTATTTAGGGACTAGGTTCAATGAGCAGTTCTTC. It encodes CASSYLGTRFNEQFF.

The genes are TRBV18 and TRBJ1-2; TRBD1 matches at 10 bases. In germline, CDR1 is KGHSH, CDR2 LQKENI. CDR3 length: 14 residues. V dropped 2 bases and J dropped 6; count of bases not matched to a gene: 3. CDR3 region: CASSPLDRGDGYTF. In nucleotides, the CDR3 is TGTGCCAGCTCACCATTGGACAGGGGGGATGGCTACACCTTC. The full variable domain, its missing parts supplied by reference TRBV18 and TRBJ1-2, is NAGVMQNPRHLVRRRGQEARLRCSPMKGHSHVYWYRQLPEEGLKFMVYLQKENIIDESGMPKERFSAEFPKEGPSILRIQQVVRGDSAAYFCASSPLDRGDGYTFGSGTRLTVV.

This sequence joins TRBV11-2 and TRBJ2-3; D call uncertain. The CDR3 is 13 amino acids. The germline V and J ends were trimmed by 3 bases and 1 base, with 5 bases remaining between them. The germline CDR1 and CDR2 sequences are SGHAT and FQNNGV. The CDR3 region has the DNA TGTGCCAGCAGCTTCATCCGCACAGATACGCAGTATTTT. This translates into CASSFIRTDTQYF. Supplemented by reference TRBV11-2 and TRBJ2-3, the full variable domain reads EAGVAQSPRYKIIEKRQSVAFWCNPISGHATLYWYQQILGQGPKLLIQFQNNGVVDDSQLPKDRFSAERLKGVDSTLKIQPAKLEDSAVYLCASSFIRTDTQYFGPGTRLTVL.

The V gene is TRBV9, the J gene TRBJ2-7, with D tentatively TRBD1 or TRBD2 (5 bases each). Germline loops: CDR1 SGDLS, CDR2 YYNGEE. V gave up 0 bases and J gave up 0 bases, with 10 bases separating them. There are 15 residues in the CDR3. CDR3 residues: CASSVGAGSSYEQYF. The CDR3 region has the DNA TGTGCCAGCAGCGTAGGGGCAGGGAGCTCCTACGAGCAGTACTTC.

The gene calls are TRBV10-3 and TRBJ1-6, with a tentative D call TRBD1 (6 bases). With 5 bases removed from V and 0 bases from J, the gap between germline ends came to 11 bases. This CDR3 has 16 amino acids. Germline V gene data show CDR1 as ENHRY and CDR2 as SYGVKD. CDR3 loop: CAISSGVDSYNSPLHF. CDR3 DNA: TGTGCCATCAGTTCAGGGGTCGACTCCTATAATTCACCCCTCCACTTT.

The rearrangement links TRBV28 to TRBJ2-7, with D unresolved. Germline V CDR1 and CDR2: MDHEN, SYDVKM. The CDR3 totals 16 residues. V lost 3 bases, J lost 0 bases, and 15 bases lay in between. The CDR3 protein is CASSFGTNDISYEQYF. The CDR3 DNA sequence: TGTGCCAGCAGTTTTGGTACGAATGATATCTCCTACGAGCAGTACTTC.

The rearrangement links TRBV29-1 to TRBJ1-1, with 9 bases that match TRBD1. CDR3 length: 13 residues. CDR1 is SQVTM and CDR2 is ANQGSEA in the germline V gene. Trimming removed 6 bases from V and 0 bases from J; junction bases left unmatched: 2. The DNA for the CDR3 is TGCAGCGTCGGGACAGGGCTGAACACTGAAGCTTTCTTT. It codes for CSVGTGLNTEAFF.

This sequence joins TRBV10-2 and TRBJ2-3; weak D call: TRBD2 (6 bases). V was shortened by 6 bases and J by 3 bases, with 19 bases between the two germline ends. The CDR3 has 16 amino acids. Germline CDR1 and CDR2: WSHSY and SAAADI. CDR3 protein: CASSESGGAGTDTQYF. The CDR3 DNA follows: TGCGCCAGCAGCGAAAGTGGAGGGGCCGGGACAGATACGCAGTATTTT.

This chain uses TRBV4-3 with TRBJ2-5; D is possibly TRBD1 or TRBD2 (6 bases each). Germline CDR1 reads LGHNA; CDR2 reads YSLEER. Between the trimmed V and J ends, which lost 4 bases and 1 base, there was a span of 16 bases. This CDR3 is built from 16 residues. The DNA of the CDR3 is TGCGCCAGCAGCCCGGGGGCAGTGCCGTCCCAAGAGACCCAGTACTTC. Its translation: CASSPGAVPSQETQYF.

The sample holds a few counts of this clone. The chain combines TRBV6-5 with TRBJ1-6; a possible D gene is TRBD1 (6 bases). Trimming took off 6 bases at V and 10 bases at J, with 13 bases between the two ends. Germline CDR1 and CDR2: MNHEY and SVGAGI. The CDR3 consists of 13 residues. CDR3 bases: TGTGCCAGCAGGGCCAGGGGTCTCTCACCCCTCCACTTT. Its translation: CASRARGLSPLHF.

The gene calls are TRBV28 and TRBJ2-7; TRBD2 aligns across 9 bases. Unmatched junction bases numbered 17, after V lost 5 bases and J lost 0 bases. The CDR3 loop spans 19 amino acids. Germline CDR1 is MDHEN and CDR2 is SYDVKM. Written as DNA, the CDR3 is TGTGCCAGCAGTCCCTCCCGAAGGAGCGGGAGGCCTTCCTCCTACGAGCAGTACTTC. This encodes CASSPSRRSGRPSSYEQYF.

The chain combines TRBV5-1 with TRBJ1-2; 7 nucleotides agree with TRBD1. CDR1 SGHRS and CDR2 YFSETQ come from the germline V gene. The J segment lost 4 bases and the V segment lost 4 bases, leaving 10 bases of the junction unmatched. This CDR3 spans 15 amino acids. The DNA of the CDR3 is TGCGCCAGCAGCACCGCCGGGGACAGCTCCTATGGCTACACCTTC. Protein sequence: CASSTAGDSSYGYTF.

CDR3 in amino acids: CASSLPMQGVTGELFF. DNA of the CDR3: TGTGCCAGCAGCTTGCCCATGCAGGGAGTAACCGGGGAGCTGTTTTTT. This sequence joins TRBV5-4 and TRBJ2-2; D is tentatively TRBD1 or TRBD2 (5 bases each). The CDR3 loop spans 16 amino acids. Trimming pared 1 base from V and 5 bases from J, leaving 15 bases between. Germline V gene sequence: CDR1 SGHNT, CDR2 YYREEE (reference sequence).

The chain couples TRBV18 to TRBJ2-1; maybe TRBD2 (6 bases). CDR1 is KGHSH, CDR2 LQKENI, per germline. Trimming removed 5 bases from V and 5 bases from J, with 10 bases in between. CDR3 length: 13 residues. CDR3 loop: CASSVTRNNEQFF. The CDR3 region has the DNA TGTGCCAGCTCAGTGACTAGAAACAATGAGCAGTTCTTC.